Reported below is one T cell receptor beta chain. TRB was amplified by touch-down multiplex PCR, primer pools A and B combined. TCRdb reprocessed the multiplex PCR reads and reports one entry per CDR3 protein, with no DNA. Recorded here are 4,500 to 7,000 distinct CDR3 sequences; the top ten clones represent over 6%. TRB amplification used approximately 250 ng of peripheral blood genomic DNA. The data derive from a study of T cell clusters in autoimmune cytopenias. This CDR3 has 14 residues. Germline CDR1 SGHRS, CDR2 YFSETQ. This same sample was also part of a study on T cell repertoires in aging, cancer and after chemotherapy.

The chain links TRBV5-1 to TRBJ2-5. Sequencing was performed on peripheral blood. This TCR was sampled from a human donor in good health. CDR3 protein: CASSLDMDPRTQYF.